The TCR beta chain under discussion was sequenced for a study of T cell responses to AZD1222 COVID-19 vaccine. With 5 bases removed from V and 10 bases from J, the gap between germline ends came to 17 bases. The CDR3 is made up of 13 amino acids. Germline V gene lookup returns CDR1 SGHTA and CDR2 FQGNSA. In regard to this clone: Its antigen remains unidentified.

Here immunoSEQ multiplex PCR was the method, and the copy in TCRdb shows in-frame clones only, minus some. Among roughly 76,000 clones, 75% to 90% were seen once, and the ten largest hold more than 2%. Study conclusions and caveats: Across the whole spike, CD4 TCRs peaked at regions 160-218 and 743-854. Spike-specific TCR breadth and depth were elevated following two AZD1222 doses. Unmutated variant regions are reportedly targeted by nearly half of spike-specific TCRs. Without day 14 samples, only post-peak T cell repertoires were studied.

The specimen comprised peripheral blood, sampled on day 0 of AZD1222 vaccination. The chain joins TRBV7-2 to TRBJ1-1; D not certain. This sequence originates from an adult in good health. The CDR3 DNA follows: TGTGCCAGCAGCCAGATTTTTGGGGAGGTAGCTTTCTTT. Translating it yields CASSQIFGEVAFF.